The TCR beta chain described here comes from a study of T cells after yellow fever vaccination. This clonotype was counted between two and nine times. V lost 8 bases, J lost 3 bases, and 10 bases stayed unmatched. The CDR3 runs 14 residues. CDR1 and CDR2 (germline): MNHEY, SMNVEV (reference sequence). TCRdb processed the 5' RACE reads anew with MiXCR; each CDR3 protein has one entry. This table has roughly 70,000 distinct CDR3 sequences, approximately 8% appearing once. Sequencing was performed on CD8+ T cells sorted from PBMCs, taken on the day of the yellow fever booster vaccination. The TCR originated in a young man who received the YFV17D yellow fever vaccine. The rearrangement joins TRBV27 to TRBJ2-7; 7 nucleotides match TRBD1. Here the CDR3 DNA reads TGTGCCAGCGCCCTAGGGGGACAGAGCTACGAGCAGTACTTC. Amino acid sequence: CASALGGQSYEQYF.